Described below is a single TCR beta chain sequence and its context. The library targeted TCRbeta and was prepared with unique molecular identifiers. TCRdb ran MiXCR on the PCR reads and lists one entry per CDR3 protein. The sample holds about 500,000 distinct CDR3 sequences, approximately 30% seen once. The data stem from a study of T-cell reconstitution after alpha-beta-depleted transplantation in children. Trimming left V 2 bases short and J 0 bases short, with 5 bases between. The CDR3 runs 13 residues. Looked up from germline, CDR1 is MNHEY and CDR2 is SMNVEV (reference sequence). The sequence was obtained from a human donor who donated a stem cell graft to a child with aplastic anemia. This chain uses TRBV27 with TRBJ2-7; D gene uncertain. The sample here was PBMCs from the stem cell graft donor, taken from the stem cell graft. CDR3 DNA sequence: TGTGCCAGCAGTTTAGACCACTCCTACGAGCAGTACTTC. This encodes CASSLDHSYEQYF.